This T cell receptor (beta chain) originates from a study of pediatric ulcerative colitis. With V trimmed by 2 bases and J by 0 bases, 4 bases remained unmatched. CDR3 size: 16 residues. Per germline, CDR1 LGHNA and CDR2 YSLEER. During colonoscopy, one to two rectal pinch biopsies were collected. Repertoires were generated with immunoSEQ multiplex PCR, while TCRdb's copy carries only in-frame clones and drops some. This repertoire shows about 22,000 clones, 71% found once; its top ten account for 15% to 18%. Whole-study results and caveats: A couple of rectal clonotypes were found only in ulcerative colitis patients, all of them.

Only one count was recorded for this clone. The antigen is undetermined. The TCR comes from a boy between 5 and 17 years old with severe ulcerative colitis. The material sequenced was gut tissue. This chain connects TRBV4-3 to TRBJ1-3; 7 bases map to TRBD1. This CDR3 is CASSQRRTGSGNTIYF. CDR3 nucleotide sequence: TGCGCCAGCAGCCAAAGAAGGACAGGCTCTGGAAACACCATATATTTT.